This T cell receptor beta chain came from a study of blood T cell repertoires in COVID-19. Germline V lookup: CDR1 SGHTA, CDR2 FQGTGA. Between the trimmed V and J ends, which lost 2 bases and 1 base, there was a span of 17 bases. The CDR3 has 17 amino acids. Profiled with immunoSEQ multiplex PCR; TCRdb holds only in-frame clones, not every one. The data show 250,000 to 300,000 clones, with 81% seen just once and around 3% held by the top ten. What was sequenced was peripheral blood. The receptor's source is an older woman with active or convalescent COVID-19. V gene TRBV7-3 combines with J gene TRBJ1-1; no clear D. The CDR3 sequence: CASSLSTLSRSNTEAFF. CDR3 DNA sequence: TGTGCCAGCAGCTTATCTACCCTAAGCAGGTCGAACACTGAAGCTTTCTTT.